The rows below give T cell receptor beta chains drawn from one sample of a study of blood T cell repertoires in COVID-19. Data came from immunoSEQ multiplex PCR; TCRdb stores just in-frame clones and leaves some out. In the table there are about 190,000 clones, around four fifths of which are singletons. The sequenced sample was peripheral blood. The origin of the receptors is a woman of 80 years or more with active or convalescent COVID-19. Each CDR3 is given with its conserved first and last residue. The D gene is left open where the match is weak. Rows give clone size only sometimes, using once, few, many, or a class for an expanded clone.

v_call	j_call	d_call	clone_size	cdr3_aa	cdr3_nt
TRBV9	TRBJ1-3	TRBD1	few	CASSLTPGQGGNTIYF	TGTGCCAGCAGCTTGACGCCGGGACAGGGGGGAAACACCATATATTTT
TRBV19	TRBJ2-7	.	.	CASSIEGAYEQYF	TGTGCCAGTAGTATCGAGGGGGCCTACGAGCAGTACTTC
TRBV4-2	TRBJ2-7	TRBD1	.	CASSQGQGGAYEQYF	TGTGCCAGCAGCCAAGGACAGGGGGGGGCCTACGAGCAGTACTTC
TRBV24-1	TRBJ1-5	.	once	CATSPGGAGNQPQHF	TGTGCCACCTCCCCCGGAGGGGCCGGCAATCAGCCCCAGCATTTT
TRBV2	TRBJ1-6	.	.	CASSGQINSPLHF	TGTGCCAGCAGTGGACAGATTAATTCACCCCTCCACTTT
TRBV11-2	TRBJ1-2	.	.	CASSLGSTKQGYTF	TGTGCCAGCAGCTTAGGGTCGACAAAACAAGGCTACACCTTC
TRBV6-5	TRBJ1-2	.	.	CASSYRGNRDGYTF	TGTGCCAGCAGTTATAGGGGAAACAGGGATGGCTACACCTTC
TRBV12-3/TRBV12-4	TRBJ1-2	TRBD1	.	CASSPRTGGYTF	TGTGCCAGCAGTCCACGGACAGGCGGCTACACCTTC
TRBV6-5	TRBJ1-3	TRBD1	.	CASRTDRAGNTIYF	TGTGCCAGCAGGACAGACAGGGCTGGAAACACCATATATTTT
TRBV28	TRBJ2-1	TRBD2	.	CASSPHPRGGASDGSYNEQFF	TGTGCCAGCAGTCCCCACCCGCGCGGGGGGGCCTCTGATGGCTCCTACAATGAGCAGTTCTTC
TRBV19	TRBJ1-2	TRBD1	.	CASTVDRGSFYGYTF	TGTGCCAGTACGGTAGACAGGGGATCGTTCTATGGCTACACCTTC
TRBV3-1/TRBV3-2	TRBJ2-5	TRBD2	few	CASSQGLAGVQETQYF	TGTGCCAGCAGCCAAGGACTAGCGGGGGTCCAAGAGACCCAGTACTTC
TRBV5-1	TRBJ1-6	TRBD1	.	CASSRDREPPLHF	TGCGCCAGCAGCCGGGACAGGGAGCCACCCCTCCACTTT
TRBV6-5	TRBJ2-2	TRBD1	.	CASSYAAGGGGELFF	TGTGCCAGCAGTTACGCGGCAGGGGGCGGGGGGGAGCTGTTTTTT
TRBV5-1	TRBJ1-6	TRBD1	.	CASSLAGQGSSPLHF	TGCGCCAGCAGCTTGGCTGGACAGGGTTCTTCACCCCTCCACTTT
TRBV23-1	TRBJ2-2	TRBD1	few	CASLRDREGTGELFF	TGCGCCAGCTTGCGGGACAGGGAAGGTACCGGGGAGCTGTTTTTT